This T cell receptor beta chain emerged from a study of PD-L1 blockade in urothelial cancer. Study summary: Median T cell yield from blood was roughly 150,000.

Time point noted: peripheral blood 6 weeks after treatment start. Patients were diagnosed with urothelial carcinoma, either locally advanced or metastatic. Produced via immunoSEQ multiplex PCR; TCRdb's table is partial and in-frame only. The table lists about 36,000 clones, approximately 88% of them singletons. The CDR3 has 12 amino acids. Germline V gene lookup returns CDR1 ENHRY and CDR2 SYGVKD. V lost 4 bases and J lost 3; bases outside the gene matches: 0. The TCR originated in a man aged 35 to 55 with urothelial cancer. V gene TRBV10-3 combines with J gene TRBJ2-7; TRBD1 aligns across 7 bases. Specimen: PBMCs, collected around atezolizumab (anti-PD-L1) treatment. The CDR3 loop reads CAISGQGYEQYF. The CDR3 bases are TGTGCCATCAGTGGACAGGGCTACGAGCAGTACTTC.